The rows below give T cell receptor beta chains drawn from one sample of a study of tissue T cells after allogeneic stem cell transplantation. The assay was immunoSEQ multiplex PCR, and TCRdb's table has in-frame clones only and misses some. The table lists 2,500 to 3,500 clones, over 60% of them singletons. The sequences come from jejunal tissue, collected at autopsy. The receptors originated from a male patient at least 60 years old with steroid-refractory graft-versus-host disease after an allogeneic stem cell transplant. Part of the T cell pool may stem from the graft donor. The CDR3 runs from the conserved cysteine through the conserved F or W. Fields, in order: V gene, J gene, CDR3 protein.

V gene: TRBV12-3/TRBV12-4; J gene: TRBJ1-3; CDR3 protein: CASRSSGGYTIYF
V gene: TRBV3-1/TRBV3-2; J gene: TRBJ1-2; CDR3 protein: CASSAIYGYTF
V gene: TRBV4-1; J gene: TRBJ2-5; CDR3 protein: CASSSRDSTFQETQYF
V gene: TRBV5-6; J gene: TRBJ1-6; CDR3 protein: CASRQYNSPLHF
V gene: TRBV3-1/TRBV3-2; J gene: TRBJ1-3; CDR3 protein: CASSQMTGKSSGNTIYF
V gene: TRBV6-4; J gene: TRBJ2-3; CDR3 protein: CASSGQGPTDTQYF
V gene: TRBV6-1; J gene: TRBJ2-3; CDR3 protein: CASSSHGLAGDTQYF
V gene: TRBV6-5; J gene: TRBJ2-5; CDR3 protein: CASSKTSGGWETQYF
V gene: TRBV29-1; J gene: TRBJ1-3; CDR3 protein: CSVEGSGNTIYF
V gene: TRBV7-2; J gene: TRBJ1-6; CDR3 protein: CASSSGGNYNSPLHF
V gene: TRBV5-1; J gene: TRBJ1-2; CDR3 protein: CASSSSGTGGSLGYTF
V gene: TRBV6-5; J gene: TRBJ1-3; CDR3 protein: CASKAGNTIYF
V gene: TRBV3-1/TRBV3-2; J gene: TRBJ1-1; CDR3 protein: CASSHTRAFCTEAFF
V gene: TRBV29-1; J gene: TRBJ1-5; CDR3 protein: CSVAGANQPQHF
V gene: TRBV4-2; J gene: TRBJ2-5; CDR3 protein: CASSQDMRGKGETQYF
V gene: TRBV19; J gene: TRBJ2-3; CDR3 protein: CASSIIGGSPTDTQYF
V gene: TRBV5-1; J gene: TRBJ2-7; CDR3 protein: CASSSDGNYEQYF
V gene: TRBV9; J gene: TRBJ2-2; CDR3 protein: CASSVAPGGELFF
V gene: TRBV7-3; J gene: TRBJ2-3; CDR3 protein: CASSLGQHTDTQYF
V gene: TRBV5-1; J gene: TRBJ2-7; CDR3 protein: CASSPSGGSYEQYF
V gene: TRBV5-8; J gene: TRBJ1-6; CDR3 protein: CASSLKGGNSPLHF
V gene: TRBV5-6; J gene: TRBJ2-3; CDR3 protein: CASSPRSGLGTDTQYF
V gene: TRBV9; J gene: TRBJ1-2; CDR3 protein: CASSGYREEANYGYTF
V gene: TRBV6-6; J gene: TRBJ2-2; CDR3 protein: CASKRSGDNTGELFF
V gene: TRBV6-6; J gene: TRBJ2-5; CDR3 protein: CASSLGVGKETQYF
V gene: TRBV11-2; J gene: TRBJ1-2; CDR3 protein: CASSWTGNYGYTF
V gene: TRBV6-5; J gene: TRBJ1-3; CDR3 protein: CASSNRDLRSTIYF
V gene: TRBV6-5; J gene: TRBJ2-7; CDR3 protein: CASIMGTPAYEQYF
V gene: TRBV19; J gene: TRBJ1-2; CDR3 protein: CASSMLGQGRYDGYTF
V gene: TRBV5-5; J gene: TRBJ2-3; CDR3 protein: CASSRGGTDTQYF
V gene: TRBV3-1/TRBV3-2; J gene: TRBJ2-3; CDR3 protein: CASSQGRPADTQYF
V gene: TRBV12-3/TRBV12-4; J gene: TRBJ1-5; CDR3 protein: CASSLNGNQPQHF
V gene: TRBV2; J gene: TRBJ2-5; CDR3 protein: CASSGYQLETQYF
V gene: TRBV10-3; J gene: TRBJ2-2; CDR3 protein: CAIGDRETGELFF
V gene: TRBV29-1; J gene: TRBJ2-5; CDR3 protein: CSVEETQYF
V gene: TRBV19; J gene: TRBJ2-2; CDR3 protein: CASSSDPSPGELFF
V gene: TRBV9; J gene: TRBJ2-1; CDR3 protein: CASSDRMSSYNEQFF
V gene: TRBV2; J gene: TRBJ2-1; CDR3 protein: CASSPSTTSFREQFF
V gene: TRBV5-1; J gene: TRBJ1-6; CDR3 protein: CASSLGQWGNSPLHF
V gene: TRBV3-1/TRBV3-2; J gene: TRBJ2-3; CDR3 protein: CASSRTSGYDTQYF
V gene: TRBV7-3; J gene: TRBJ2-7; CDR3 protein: CASSLSGPDRGLDEQYF